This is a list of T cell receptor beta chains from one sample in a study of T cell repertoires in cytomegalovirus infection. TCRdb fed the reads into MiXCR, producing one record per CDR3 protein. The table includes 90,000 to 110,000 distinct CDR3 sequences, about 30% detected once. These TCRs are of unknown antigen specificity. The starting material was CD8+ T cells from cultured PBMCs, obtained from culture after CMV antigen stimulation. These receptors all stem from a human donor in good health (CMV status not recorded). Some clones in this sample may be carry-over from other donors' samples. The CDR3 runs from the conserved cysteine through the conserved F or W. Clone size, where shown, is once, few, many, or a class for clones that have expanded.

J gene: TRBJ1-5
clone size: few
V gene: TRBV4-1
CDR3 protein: CASSQDEQENQPQHF

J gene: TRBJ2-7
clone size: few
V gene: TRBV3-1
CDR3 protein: CASSPDDSYEQYF

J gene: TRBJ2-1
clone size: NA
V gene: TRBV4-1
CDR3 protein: CASSQAVGGAYNEQFF

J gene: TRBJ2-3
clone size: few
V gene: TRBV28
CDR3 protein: CASSLAYAGGRRYTDTQYF

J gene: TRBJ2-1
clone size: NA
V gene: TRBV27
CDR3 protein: CASSSSWGDNEQFF

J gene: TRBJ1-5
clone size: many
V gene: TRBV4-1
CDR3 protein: CASSQELSSLNQPQHF

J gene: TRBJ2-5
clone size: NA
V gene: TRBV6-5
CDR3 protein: CASSYSNGPGETQYF

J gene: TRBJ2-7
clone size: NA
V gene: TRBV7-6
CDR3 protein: CASSYAGQNYEQYF

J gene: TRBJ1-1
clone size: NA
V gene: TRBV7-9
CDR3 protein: CASSVIGTEAFF

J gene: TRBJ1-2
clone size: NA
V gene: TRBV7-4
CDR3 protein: CASGLPGNYGYTF

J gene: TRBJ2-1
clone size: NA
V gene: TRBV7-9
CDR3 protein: CASSLAAGYNEQFF

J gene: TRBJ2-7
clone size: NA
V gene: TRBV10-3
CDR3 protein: CAIKNSQQEYEQYF

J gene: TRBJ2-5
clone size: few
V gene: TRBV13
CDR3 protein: CASSFSQGSPGGVKTQYF

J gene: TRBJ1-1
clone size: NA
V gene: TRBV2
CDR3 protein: CASSSWGGKTEAFF

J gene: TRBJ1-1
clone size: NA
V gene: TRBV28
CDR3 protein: CASSFLPGTPEKFRSDTEAFF

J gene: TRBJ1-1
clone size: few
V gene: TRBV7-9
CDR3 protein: CASSSGQGVPEAFF

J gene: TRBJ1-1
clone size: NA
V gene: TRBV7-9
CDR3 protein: CASSGMRNTEAFF

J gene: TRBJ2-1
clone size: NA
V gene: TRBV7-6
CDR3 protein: CASSAGTIEQFF

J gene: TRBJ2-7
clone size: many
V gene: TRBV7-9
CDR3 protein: CASSLGLKSYEQYF

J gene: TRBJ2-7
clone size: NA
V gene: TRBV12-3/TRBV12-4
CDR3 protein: CASSPSGGAGEQYF

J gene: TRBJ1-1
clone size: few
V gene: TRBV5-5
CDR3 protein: CASSLRAAVMTEAFF

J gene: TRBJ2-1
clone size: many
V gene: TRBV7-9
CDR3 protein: CASGGLGTNEQFF

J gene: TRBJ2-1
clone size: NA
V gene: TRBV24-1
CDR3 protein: CATSEGGENEQFF

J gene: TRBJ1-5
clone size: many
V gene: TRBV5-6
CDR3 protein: CASSLGGGPSNQPQHF

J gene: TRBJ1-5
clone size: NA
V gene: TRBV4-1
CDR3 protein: CASSQAHTGYSNQPQHF

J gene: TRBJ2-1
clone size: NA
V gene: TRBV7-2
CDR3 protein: CASSSTGNEQFF

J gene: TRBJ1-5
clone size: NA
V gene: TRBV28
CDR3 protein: CASSLVTGGSGQSQHF

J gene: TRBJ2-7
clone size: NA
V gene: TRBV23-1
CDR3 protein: CASSPQSSYEQYF

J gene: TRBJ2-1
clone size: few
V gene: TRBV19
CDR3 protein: CASSSTPVGYNEQFF

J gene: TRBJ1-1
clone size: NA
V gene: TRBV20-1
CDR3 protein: CSASPWGSNTEAFF

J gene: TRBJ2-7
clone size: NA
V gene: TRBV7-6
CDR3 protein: CASSPQGVHEQYF

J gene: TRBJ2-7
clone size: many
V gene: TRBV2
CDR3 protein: CASGMGQGTHEQYF

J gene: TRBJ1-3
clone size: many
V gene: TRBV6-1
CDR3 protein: CASSADGTSGNTIYF

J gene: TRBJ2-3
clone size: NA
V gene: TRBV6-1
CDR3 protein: CASSSEDFSDTQYF

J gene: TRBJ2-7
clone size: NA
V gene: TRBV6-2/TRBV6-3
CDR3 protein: CASSYPPPQTYEQYF

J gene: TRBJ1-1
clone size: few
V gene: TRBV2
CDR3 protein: CASTPGRGGEAFF

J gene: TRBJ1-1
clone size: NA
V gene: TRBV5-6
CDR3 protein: CASSLAGDSTEAFF

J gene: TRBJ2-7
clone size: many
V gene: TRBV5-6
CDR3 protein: CASSSGGYEQYF

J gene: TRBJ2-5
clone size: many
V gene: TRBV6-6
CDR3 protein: CASSYSRDRSVQETQYF

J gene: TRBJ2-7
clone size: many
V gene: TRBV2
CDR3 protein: CASQTLDDSYEQYF

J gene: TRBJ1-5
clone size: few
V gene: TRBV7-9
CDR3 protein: CASSSAEGAGQPQHF

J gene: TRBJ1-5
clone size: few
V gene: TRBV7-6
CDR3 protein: CASSFGPLWPQHF

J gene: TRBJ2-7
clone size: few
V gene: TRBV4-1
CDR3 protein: CASSQDPPTSGDEQYF

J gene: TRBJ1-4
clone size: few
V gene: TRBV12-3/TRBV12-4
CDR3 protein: CASRPDSGEKLFF

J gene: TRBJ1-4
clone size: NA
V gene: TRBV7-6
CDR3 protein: CASSPRTFATNEKLFF

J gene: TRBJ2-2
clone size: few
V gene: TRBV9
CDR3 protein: CASSELTNTGELFF

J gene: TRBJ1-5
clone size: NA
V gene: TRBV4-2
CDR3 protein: CASSQDRGDGQPQHF

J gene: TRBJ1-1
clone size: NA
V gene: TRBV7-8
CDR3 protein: CASSPMGPENTEAFF

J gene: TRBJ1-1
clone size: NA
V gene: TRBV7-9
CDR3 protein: CASSPGPQGNTEAFF

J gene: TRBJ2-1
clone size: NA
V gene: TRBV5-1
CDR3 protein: CASRLGNEQFF

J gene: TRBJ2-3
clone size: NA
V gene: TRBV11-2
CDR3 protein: CASSLDILVDTQYF

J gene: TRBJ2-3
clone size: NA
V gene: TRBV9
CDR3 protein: CASRGRITDTQYF

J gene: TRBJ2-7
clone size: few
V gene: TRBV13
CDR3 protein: CASSLSVVGTYEQYF